Listed here are 22 T cell receptor beta chains from one sample, sequenced in a study of shared clonotypes between healthy human individuals. Only CD45RO-negative cells positively selected for CCR7 counted as naive CD8 cells, so terminally differentiated effector memory CD45RA+ cells were excluded. The data were produced by immunoSEQ multiplex PCR, yet TCRdb's version contains in-frame clones alone and is incomplete. The sample has 560,000 or so clones, approximately 96% seen once. The sequencing sample was made of naive CD8+ T cells sorted from blood. Receptor source: a woman in her 30s in good health.

V and J are TRBV19 and TRBJ2-5; D possibly matches TRBD1 or TRBD2 (5 bases each). V dropped 3 bases and J dropped 1 base, with 15 bases sitting between them. This CDR3 spans 16 amino acids. Germline CDR1 and CDR2: LNHDA and SQIVND (reference sequence). CDR3 in amino acids: CASSIGTGLSQETQYF. CDR3 DNA: TGTGCCAGTAGTATCGGTACGGGGCTATCCCAAGAGACCCAGTACTTC.

This clone has just one count. Sequence at one end of the junction differs from germline and may be a read error. The chain recombines TRBV5-6 with TRBJ2-7; either TRBD1 or TRBD2 may supply D (5 bases each). Germline CDR1 SGHDT, CDR2 YYEEEE. This CDR3 has 13 amino acids. CDR3 DNA sequence: TGTGCCAGCAGCGAGGGGACGACCTACGGGCAGTACTTC. This gives the protein CASSEGTTYGQYF.

The V call is TRBV7-9, the J call TRBJ2-7, with TRBD2 matching over 11 bases. The CDR3 spans 15 residues. Germline V gene lookup returns CDR1 SEHNR and CDR2 FQNEAQ (reference sequence). The V and J ends lost 5 bases and 2 bases, in that order; junction bases with no gene match: 5. For the CDR3, the DNA is TGTGCCAGCAGCCCACCGGGACTAGCGGCCTACGAGCAGTACTTC. Protein sequence: CASSPPGLAAYEQYF. Full variable domain (missing parts from reference TRBV7-9 and TRBJ2-7): DTGVSQNPRHKITKRGQNVTFRCDPISEHNRLYWYRQTLGQGPEFLTYFQNEAQLEKSRLLSDRFSAERPKGSFSTLEIQRTEQGDSAMYLCASSPPGLAAYEQYFGPGTRLTVT.

The chain links TRBV11-2 to TRBJ1-5; D unclear. This CDR3 has 16 amino acids. Germline CDR1 reads SGHAT; CDR2 reads FQNNGV. The ends were cut back, 5 bases at V and 3 bases at J, with 17 bases in the middle. The CDR3 region is CASSPGIYSYNQPQHF. The CDR3 DNA reads as TGTGCCAGCAGCCCGGGGATATATTCCTACAATCAGCCCCAGCATTTT.

V is TRBV15 and J is TRBJ2-3; D gene ambiguous. V dropped 4 bases and J dropped 3 bases, with 8 bases sitting between them. Germline CDR1 and CDR2: LNHNV and YYDKDF (reference sequence). CDR3 length: 13 residues. CDR3 nucleotide sequence: TGTGCCACCAGCAAGGTCCATACAGATACGCAGTATTTT. Amino acids: CATSKVHTDTQYF.

V is TRBV28 and J is TRBJ1-3; TRBD1 might be the D (6 bases). V dropped 4 bases and J dropped 0 bases, with 19 bases sitting between them. This CDR3 has 18 amino acids. Looked up from germline, CDR1 is MDHEN and CDR2 is SYDVKM. DNA for the CDR3: TGTGCCAGCAGTTCTAGGCCCCCGGACAGAAGCTCTGGAAACACCATATATTTT. Its translation: CASSSRPPDRSSGNTIYF.

The rearrangement joins TRBV7-8 to TRBJ2-2; D perhaps matches TRBD1 (5 bases). There are 15 residues in the CDR3. V lost 5 bases, J lost 3 bases, and 13 bases lay in between. CDR1 and CDR2 (germline): SGHVS, FQNEAQ. CDR3 sequence: CASSPTGRDTGELFF. The CDR3 DNA is TGTGCCAGCAGCCCAACGGGCAGGGACACCGGGGAGCTGTTTTTT.

A note on this clone: In the same sample, other DNA sequences code for this CDR3. The chain recombines TRBV19 with TRBJ1-5; unclear D gene. Germline V gives CDR1 LNHDA, CDR2 SQIVND (reference sequence). V lost 0 bases and J 2 bases, leaving 8 bases between the germline ends. The CDR3 length is 15 residues. CDR3 bases: TGTGCCAGTAGTATAGATCGAGAAGGCAATCAGCCCCAGCATTTT. This sequence encodes CASSIDREGNQPQHF.

This chain joins TRBV9 and TRBJ2-5, with no clear D. The CDR3 has 13 residues. V lost 4 bases, J lost 5 bases, and 12 bases lay in between. From germline, CDR1 is SGDLS and CDR2 YYNGEE. This chain's CDR3 is CASSPFGSETQYF. The CDR3 DNA is TGTGCCAGCAGCCCGTTTGGGTCGGAGACCCAGTACTTC.

The chain carries TRBV7-9 and TRBJ2-1; the match to TRBD2 covers 8 bases. The germline gives CDR1 SEHNR, CDR2 FQNEAQ (reference sequence). After removal of 4 bases from V and 15 bases from J, the junction contained 5 bases not matched to a gene. The CDR3 is made up of 11 amino acids. The DNA for the CDR3 is TGTGCCAGCAGCTCGGGACTAGATTCGTTCTTC. Its protein product is CASSSGLDSFF.

The V and J genes are TRBV28 and TRBJ1-5; 8 nucleotides align to TRBD1. The CDR3 consists of 17 residues. The trim removed 1 base at V and 0 bases at J, leaving 5 bases unmatched. Per the germline V gene, CDR1 is MDHEN and CDR2 is SYDVKM. CDR3 bases: TGTGCCAGCAGTTTATTCAGGACAGGGACTAGCAATCAGCCCCAGCATTTT. It codes for CASSLFRTGTSNQPQHF.

This clone was observed a handful of times. The same CDR3 can be traced to other DNA sequences in this sample. This rearrangement joins TRBV27 to TRBJ1-5; D ambiguous. The germline V and J ends were trimmed by 2 bases and 7 bases, with 6 bases remaining between them. This CDR3 contains 12 residues. Germline CDR1 reads MNHEY; CDR2 reads SMNVEV (reference sequence). CDR3 sequence reads: CASSLTGQPQHF. DNA of the CDR3: TGTGCCAGCAGTTTAACGGGGCAGCCCCAGCATTTT.

The rearrangement joins TRBV5-4 to TRBJ2-2; D unresolved. The CDR3 spans 13 residues. The germline V gene has CDR1 SGHNT and CDR2 YYREEE (reference sequence). V was pared by 0 bases and J by 2 bases, with 2 bases between. The CDR3 loop is CASSLGNTGELFF. CDR3 in DNA: TGTGCCAGCAGCTTGGGTAACACCGGGGAGCTGTTTTTT.

The gene calls are TRBV6-5 and TRBJ2-1; D perhaps matches TRBD2 (6 bases). The germline CDR1 and CDR2 sequences are MNHEY and SVGAGI. V was trimmed by 8 bases and J by 7 bases, leaving 18 bases between them. The CDR3 is 14 amino acids. CDR3 coding DNA: TGTGCCAGCGGGGGACTGGGGAGTGTGAATGAGCAGTTCTTC. It specifies CASGGLGSVNEQFF.

This clone has just one count. This chain uses TRBV7-8 with TRBJ2-1; D remains ambiguous. The V gene's germline CDR1 is SGHVS and CDR2 FQNEAQ. Trimming pared 1 base from V and 7 bases from J, leaving 8 bases between. This CDR3 spans 13 amino acids. CDR3 DNA: TGTGCCAGCAGCTTAGGGCCTTCGAATGAGCAGTTCTTC. It translates to CASSLGPSNEQFF. Looking up the rest from reference TRBV7-8 and TRBJ2-1 gives the full variable domain: GAGVSQSPRYKVAKRGQDVALRCDPISGHVSLFWYQQALGQGPEFLTYFQNEAQLDKSGLPSDRFFAERPEGSVSTLKIQRTQQEDSAVYLCASSLGPSNEQFFGPGTRLTVL.

The gene calls are TRBV13 and TRBJ2-5; either TRBD1 or TRBD2 may fit D (6 bases each). This CDR3 has 13 residues. Germline V CDR1 and CDR2: PRHDT, FYEKMQ (reference sequence). V lost 5 bases and J 4 bases, leaving 11 bases between the germline ends. CDR3 sequence: CASSHTGAETQYF. The CDR3 region has the DNA TGTGCCAGCAGCCACACGGGGGCAGAGACCCAGTACTTC.

V usage is TRBV10-2 and J usage is TRBJ2-3; D is possibly TRBD2 (6 bases). This CDR3 is built from 16 residues. Germline CDR1 is WSHSY and CDR2 is SAAADI. Trimming removed 2 bases at V and 3 bases at J, with 15 bases between. CDR3 residues: CASSEPWREVTDTQYF. The CDR3 DNA reads as TGCGCCAGCAGTGAGCCGTGGAGGGAGGTTACAGATACGCAGTATTTT.

V is TRBV7-9 and J is TRBJ2-5, with TRBD1 matching 11 bases. The CDR3 loop spans 15 amino acids. The V and J ends lost 5 bases and 5 bases, in that order; junction bases with no gene match: 7. Germline V gene data show CDR1 as SEHNR and CDR2 as FQNEAQ (reference sequence). CDR3 sequence reads: CASSPADRGRETQYF. Written as DNA, the CDR3 is TGTGCCAGCAGCCCCGCGGACAGGGGGCGTGAGACCCAGTACTTC.

In its sample, this clone was seen once. The gene calls are TRBV6-5 and TRBJ2-3, with D possibly being TRBD2 (6 bases). The CDR3 spans 16 residues. V was clipped by 3 bases and J by 6 bases, with 19 bases between them. The germline CDR1 and CDR2 sequences are MNHEY and SVGAGI. CDR3: CASSYLAEVPVDTQYF. The CDR3 coding sequence is TGTGCCAGCAGTTATTTAGCGGAGGTTCCCGTGGATACGCAGTATTTT.

The chain recombines TRBV28 with TRBJ2-1; 8 positions match TRBD1. This CDR3 contains 14 residues. CDR1 and CDR2 (germline): MDHEN, SYDVKM. The V and J ends lost 6 bases and 6 bases, in that order; junction bases with no gene match: 7. CDR3 coding DNA: TGTGCCAGCAGCTTTACAGGGGGTAGCAATGAGCAGTTCTTC. Protein sequence: CASSFTGGSNEQFF.

The chain uses TRBV5-4 and TRBJ2-1, with D maybe TRBD2 (6 bases). The CDR3 has 14 amino acids. CDR1 SGHNT and CDR2 YYREEE come from the germline V gene (reference sequence). Trimming took 0 bases from V and 6 from J, leaving 10 bases between them. In DNA, the CDR3 is TGTGCCAGCAGCTTGGCCGGGACTCCCAATGAGCAGTTCTTC. Amino acid sequence: CASSLAGTPNEQFF.

The chain recombines TRBV11-3 with TRBJ2-2; possible D gene TRBD1, 6 bases. The CDR3 runs to 12 residues. V was trimmed by 6 bases and J by 7 bases, leaving 9 bases between them. The germline gives CDR1 SGHNT, CDR2 YENEEA. The CDR3 DNA is TGTGCCAGCAGACAGGGTGGCGGGGAGCTGTTTTTT. It specifies CASRQGGGELFF.